One TCR beta chain is described in this entry. This sample is part of a study of blood T cell repertoires in COVID-19. Overall study context: The cDNA or gDNA used as material had been derived from T cells, B-cell-depleted T cells, or PBMCs.

Germline-derived CDR1 and CDR2 are SNHLY and FYNNEI. Trimming removed 7 bases from V and 8 bases from J, with 15 bases in between. The CDR3 length is 14 residues. Generated by immunoSEQ multiplex PCR, the TCRdb table keeps only in-frame clones and is missing some. The table lists 200,000 to 250,000 clones, roughly four fifths of them singletons, with about 1.8% in the top ten. Cohort assignment relied on participant-reported clinical history. Sequences were obtained from PBMCs or T cells enriched from blood (not recorded which). The TCR comes from a man aged 55-75 years who had recovered from COVID-19. The chain carries TRBV2 and TRBJ1-6; D possibly corresponds to TRBD1 (5 bases). The CDR3 is CASTEGQGYSPLHF. The CDR3 coding sequence is TGTGCCAGCACAGAAGGGCAGGGTTATTCACCCCTCCACTTT.